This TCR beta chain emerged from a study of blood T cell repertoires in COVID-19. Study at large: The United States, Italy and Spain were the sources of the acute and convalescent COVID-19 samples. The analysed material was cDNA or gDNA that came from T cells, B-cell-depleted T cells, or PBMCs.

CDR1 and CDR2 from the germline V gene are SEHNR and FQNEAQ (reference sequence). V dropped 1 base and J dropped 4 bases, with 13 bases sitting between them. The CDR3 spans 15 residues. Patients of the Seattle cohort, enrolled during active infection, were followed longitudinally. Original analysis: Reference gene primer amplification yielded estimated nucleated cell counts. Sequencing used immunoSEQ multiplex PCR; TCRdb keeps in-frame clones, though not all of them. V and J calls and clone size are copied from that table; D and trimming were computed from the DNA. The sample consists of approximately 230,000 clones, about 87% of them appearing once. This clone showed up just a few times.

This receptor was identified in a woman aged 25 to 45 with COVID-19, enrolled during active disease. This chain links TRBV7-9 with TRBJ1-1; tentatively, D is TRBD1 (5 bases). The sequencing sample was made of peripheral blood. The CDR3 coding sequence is TGTGCCAGCAGCTTAGTGTCGGGGGTTCGCACTGAAGCTTTCTTT. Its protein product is CASSLVSGVRTEAFF.